These 6 T cell receptor beta chains originate from one sample sequenced in a study of blood T cell repertoires in COVID-19. TCRdb's table, derived via immunoSEQ multiplex PCR, lists solely in-frame clones and lacks some. The table lists over 250,000 clones, approximately 90% of them singletons. The sample taken for sequencing was PBMCs or T cells enriched from blood (not recorded which). The source of these receptors is a woman aged 55-69 years in a cohort exposed to, infected with or recovered from COVID-19 (not recorded which).

The chain employs TRBV30 and TRBJ2-7; D might be TRBD1 (6 bases). The V gene lost 2 bases and the J gene lost 0 bases, with 14 bases spanning the gap. The CDR3 contains 15 residues. The germline CDR1 and CDR2 sequences are GTSNPN and SVGIG (reference sequence). Written as DNA, the CDR3 is TGTGCCTGGAGTCCCAGGACAGCTGTCTCCTACGAGCAGTACTTC. It encodes CAWSPRTAVSYEQYF. Full variable domain (missing parts from reference TRBV30 and TRBJ2-7): SQTIHQWPATLVQPVGSPLSLECTVEGTSNPNLYWYRQAAGRGLQLLFYSVGIGQISSEVPQNLSASRPQDRQFILSSKKLLLSDSGFYLCAWSPRTAVSYEQYFGPGTRLTVT.

The genes are TRBV7-9 and TRBJ2-1; TRBD1 might be the D (6 bases). V lost 5 bases and J lost 7, with 15 bases in between. The CDR3 extends over 14 amino acids. Germline V CDR1 and CDR2: SEHNR, FQNEAQ (reference sequence). The CDR3 loop reads CASSNSGVGNEQFF. Written as DNA, the CDR3 is TGTGCCAGCAGCAATTCAGGGGTGGGAAATGAGCAGTTCTTC. Full variable domain (remainder filled in from reference TRBV7-9 and TRBJ2-1): DTGVSQNPRHKITKRGQNVTFRCDPISEHNRLYWYRQTLGQGPEFLTYFQNEAQLEKSRLLSDRFSAERPKGSFSTLEIQRTEQGDSAMYLCASSNSGVGNEQFFGPGTRLTVL.

This clone occurred a few times. The V gene is TRBV12-3 or TRBV12-4, the J gene TRBJ2-5; 7 nucleotides agree with TRBD1. This CDR3 comprises 13 residues. Germline trimming cut 7 bases from V and 4 bases from J; bases unmatched to any gene: 6. CDR3 amino acids: CASTLTGIETQYF. CDR3 in DNA: TGTGCCAGCACTCTGACAGGGATAGAGACCCAGTACTTC.

The chain has TRBV15 and TRBJ1-5; a possible D gene is TRBD1 (5 bases). The V end lost 6 bases, the J end lost 4 bases, and 13 bases lay between the germline ends. Per germline, CDR1 LNHNV and CDR2 YYDKDF (reference sequence). The CDR3 contains 14 residues. In nucleotides, the CDR3 is TGTGCCACCAGAGGAACAGGCTTTAATCAGCCCCAGCATTTT. Translated, it gives CATRGTGFNQPQHF.

V is TRBV4-1 and J is TRBJ2-3, with D possibly TRBD1 on 6 matching bases. V gave up 0 bases and J gave up 0 bases, with 10 bases separating them. Germline V gene data show CDR1 as MGHRA and CDR2 as YSYEKL. CDR3 length: 16 residues. This CDR3 is CASSQERTGSTDTQYF. Written as DNA, the CDR3 is TGCGCCAGCAGCCAAGAGCGAACAGGGAGCACAGATACGCAGTATTTT.

This clone appeared a few times. This chain uses TRBV10-3 with TRBJ2-1; 12 nucleotides match TRBD2. Trimming took 5 bases from V and 0 from J; bases not matched to a gene: 5. Germline CDR1 and CDR2: ENHRY and SYGVKD. There are 17 residues in the CDR3. The CDR3, as DNA: TGTGCCATCAGTCCTAGCGGGAGGGCGAGCTCCTACAATGAGCAGTTCTTC. As protein: CAISPSGRASSYNEQFF.